The 2 T cell receptor beta chains given below trace back to one sample, sequenced in a study of T cell responses to AZD1222 COVID-19 vaccine. Only in-frame clones appear in the TCRdb table, and some are missing; sequencing was by immunoSEQ multiplex PCR. The table includes some 200,000 clones, about nine tenths detected once. Sequencing was performed on peripheral blood, taken on day 0 of AZD1222 vaccination. These receptors all come from an adult in good health.

This chain connects TRBV28 to TRBJ2-7; 11 positions match TRBD2. Trimming took 10 bases from V and 0 from J; bases not matched to a gene: 8. Germline V gene lookup returns CDR1 MDHEN and CDR2 SYDVKM. This CDR3 spans 15 amino acids. The CDR3 is CANLGGLAVSYEQYF. The CDR3 DNA reads as TGTGCCAACCTTGGGGGACTAGCGGTCTCCTACGAGCAGTACTTC. Combining the CDR3 with reference TRBV28 and TRBJ2-7 gives the whole variable domain DVKVTQSSRYLVKRTGEKVFLECVQDMDHENMFWYRQDPGLGLRLIYFSYDVKMKEKGDIPEGYSVSREKKERFSLILESASTNQTSMYLCANLGGLAVSYEQYFGPGTRLTVT.

This chain links TRBV5-1 with TRBJ2-6, with 7 bases that match TRBD1. J gave up 1 base and V 4 bases, and 14 bases lay outside the gene matches. The CDR3 totals 19 residues. CDR1 is SGHRS and CDR2 is YFSETQ in the germline V gene. The CDR3 DNA follows: TGCGCCAGCAGCCCCAGAAGCGACAGGGTTGTATCTGGGGCCAACGTCCTGACTTTC. Translating it yields CASSPRSDRVVSGANVLTF.